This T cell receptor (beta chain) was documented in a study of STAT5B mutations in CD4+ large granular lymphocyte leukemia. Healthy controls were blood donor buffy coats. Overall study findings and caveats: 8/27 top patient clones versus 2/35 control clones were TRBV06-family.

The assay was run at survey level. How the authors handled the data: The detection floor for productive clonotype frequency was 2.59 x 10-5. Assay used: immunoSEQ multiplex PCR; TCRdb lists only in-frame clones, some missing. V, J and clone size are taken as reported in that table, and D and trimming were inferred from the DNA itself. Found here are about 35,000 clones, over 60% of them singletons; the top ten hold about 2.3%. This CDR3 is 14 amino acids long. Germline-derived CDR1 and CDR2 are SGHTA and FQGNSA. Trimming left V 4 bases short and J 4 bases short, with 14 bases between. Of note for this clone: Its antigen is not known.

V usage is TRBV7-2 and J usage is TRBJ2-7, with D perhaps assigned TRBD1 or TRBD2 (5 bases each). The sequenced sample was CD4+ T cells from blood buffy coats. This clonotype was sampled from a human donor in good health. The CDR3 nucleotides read TGTGCCAGCAGCTCCCGGAGTGGGGGTTACGAGCAGTACTTC. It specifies CASSSRSGGYEQYF.